This TCR beta chain was identified in a study of T cell responses to AZD1222 COVID-19 vaccine. Germline V gene data show CDR1 as SGHKS and CDR2 as YYEKEE (reference sequence). This CDR3 region has 14 residues. Trimming took off 1 base at V and 3 bases at J, with 7 bases between the two ends. With regard to this clone: Its antigen is undetermined.

Generated by immunoSEQ multiplex PCR, the TCRdb table keeps only in-frame clones and is missing some. The sample shows 90,000 to 120,000 clones, 93% of them seen only once. Study outcomes and limitations: There were mostly white British donors and more females than males, and clonal diversity was possibly underestimated. The CD4 TCRs associated with vaccination extended across spike and predominated at 160-218 and 743-854.

Sample: peripheral blood, taken on day 0 of AZD1222 vaccination. The V and J genes are TRBV5-5 and TRBJ2-2; D ambiguous. This clonotype was sampled from an adult in good health. DNA of the CDR3: TGTGCCAGCAGCTTGATCAGCTACACCGGGGAGCTGTTTTTT. Its translation: CASSLISYTGELFF. Using reference TRBV5-5 and TRBJ2-2 for the parts outside the CDR3, the full variable domain is DAGVTQSPTHLIKTRGQQVTLRCSPISGHKSVSWYQQVLGQGPQFIFQYYEKEERGRGNFPDRFSARQFPNYSSELNVNALLLGDSALYLCASSLISYTGELFFGEGSRLTVL.